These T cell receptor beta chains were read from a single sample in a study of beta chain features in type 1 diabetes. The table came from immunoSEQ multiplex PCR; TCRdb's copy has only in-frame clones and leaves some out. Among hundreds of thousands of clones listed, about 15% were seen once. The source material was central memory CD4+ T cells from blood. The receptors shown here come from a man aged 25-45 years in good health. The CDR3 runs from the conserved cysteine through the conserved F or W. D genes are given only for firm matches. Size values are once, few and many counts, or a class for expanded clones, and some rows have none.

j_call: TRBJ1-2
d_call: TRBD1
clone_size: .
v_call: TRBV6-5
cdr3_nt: TGTGCCAGCAGTCCGGGACAGGGCCACTATGGCTACACCTTC
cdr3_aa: CASSPGQGHYGYTF

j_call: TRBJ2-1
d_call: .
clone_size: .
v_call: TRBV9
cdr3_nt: TGTGCCAGCAGCGTAGCCGAGGAGCGACTACTACAGAATGAGCAGTTCTTC
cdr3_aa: CASSVAEERLLQNEQFF

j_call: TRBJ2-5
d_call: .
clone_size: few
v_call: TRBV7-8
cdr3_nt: TGTGCCAGCAGCTTCGGTTGGGAGACCCAGTACTTC
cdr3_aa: CASSFGWETQYF

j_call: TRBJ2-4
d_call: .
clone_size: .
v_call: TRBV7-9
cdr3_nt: TGTGCCAGCAGCTTAGATGGGGGGGCCTACGGTGGAGACATTCAGTACTTC
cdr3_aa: CASSLDGGAYGGDIQYF

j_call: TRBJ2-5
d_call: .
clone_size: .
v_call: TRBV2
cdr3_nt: TGTGCCAGCAGTGGGACCAGGGGAGGTGATGAGACCCAGTACTTC
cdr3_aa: CASSGTRGGDETQYF

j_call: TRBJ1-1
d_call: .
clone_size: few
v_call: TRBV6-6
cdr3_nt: TGTGCCAGCAGTTACAGGGGAAGGAACACTGAAGCTTTCTTT
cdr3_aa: CASSYRGRNTEAFF

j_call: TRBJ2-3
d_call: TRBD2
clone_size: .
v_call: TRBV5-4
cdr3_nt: TGTGCCAGCAGCCAGGGACTAGCGGGAGGAACCACAGATACGCAGTATTTT
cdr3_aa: CASSQGLAGGTTDTQYF

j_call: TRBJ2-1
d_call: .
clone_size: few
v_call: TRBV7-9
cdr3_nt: TGTGCCAGCAGCCTCGGGGGTACTGAGCAGTTCTTC
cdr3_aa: CASSLGGTEQFF

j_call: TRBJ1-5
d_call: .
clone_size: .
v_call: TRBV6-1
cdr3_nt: TGTGCCAGCAGTCAGCAGGGATCGCGACAGCCCCAGCATTTT
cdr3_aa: CASSQQGSRQPQHF

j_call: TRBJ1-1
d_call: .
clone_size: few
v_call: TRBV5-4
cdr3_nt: TGTGCCAGCAGCTTACGTACAGGGTCGGCCACTGAAGCTTTCTTT
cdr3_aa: CASSLRTGSATEAFF